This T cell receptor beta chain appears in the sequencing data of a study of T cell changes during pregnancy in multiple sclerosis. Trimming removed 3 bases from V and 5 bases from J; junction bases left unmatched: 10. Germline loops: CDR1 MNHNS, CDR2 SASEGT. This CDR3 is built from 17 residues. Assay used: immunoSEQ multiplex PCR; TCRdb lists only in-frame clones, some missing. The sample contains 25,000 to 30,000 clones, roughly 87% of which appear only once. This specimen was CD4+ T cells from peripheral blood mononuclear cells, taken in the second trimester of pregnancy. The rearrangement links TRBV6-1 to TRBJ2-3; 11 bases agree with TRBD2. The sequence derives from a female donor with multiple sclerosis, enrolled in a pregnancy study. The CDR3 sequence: CASSDLRLAGWQDTQYF. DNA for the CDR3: TGTGCCAGCAGTGATCTCAGACTAGCGGGGTGGCAAGATACGCAGTATTTT.